The clone carrying this TCR beta chain occurred many times. The antigen is not known. The data originate from a study of human T cells and chemical hapten exposure. Broader study findings: Donors, who had alopecia, may show an immune response that differs from healthy people's. Sensitizing with DPC caused no change in TCRs above 1 in 1000 frequency.

Time point of the sample: pre-sensitization, week 0. The treatment here: therapeutic diphenylcyclopropenone sensitization with weekly scalp DPC. V lost 7 bases and J lost 5, with 12 bases in between. This CDR3 has 13 amino acids. The library gave individual cDNA molecules unique molecular identifiers. TCRdb used MiXCR to reprocess the RACE reads, holding one entry per CDR3 protein. The sample records a few hundred thousand distinct CDR3 sequences, 4.5% to 7% being singletons. The sample here was whole blood, taken in connection with sensitization to the hapten diphenylcyclopropenone (DPC). The J gene is TRBJ1-5, the V gene TRBV12-3 or TRBV12-4, with a tentative D call TRBD1 (6 bases). The TCR comes from a woman in her late teens or twenties with alopecia areata. Some clones in this sample may be carry-over from other donors' samples. CDR3 region: CASTQGGDQPQHF. In nucleotides, the CDR3 is TGTGCCAGCACCCAAGGGGGGGATCAGCCCCAGCATTTT.